These 20 T cell receptor beta chains were sequenced from one sample in a study of cytomegalovirus exposure and HLA in healthy donors. In the PCR, 60 Vbeta and 13 Jbeta primers were used. The repertoire was sequenced with immunoSEQ multiplex PCR; TCRdb's copy has only in-frame clones and lacks some. The sample holds around 76,000 clones; about 70% are singletons and the top ten take roughly 9.7%. The sample comprised PBMCs. These receptors all come from a woman between 50 and 59 years old in good health and CMV-seropositive.

The chain has TRBV7-9 and TRBJ1-5, with 9 bases identical to TRBD1. The germline V gene encodes CDR1 SEHNR and CDR2 FQNEAQ (reference sequence). J lost 3 bases, V lost 1 base, and 4 bases had no gene match. The CDR3 is 16 residues long. In DNA, the CDR3 is TGTGCCAGCAGCTTAGGGACAGGGGTCCCCAATCAGCCCCAGCATTTT. As protein: CASSLGTGVPNQPQHF.

This rearrangement joins TRBV10-3 to TRBJ2-5; 7 positions agree with TRBD1. The V and J ends lost 6 bases and 4 bases, in that order; junction bases with no gene match: 2. The CDR3 runs 12 residues. Germline V gene lookup returns CDR1 ENHRY and CDR2 SYGVKD. The CDR3 here is CAISTGVETQYF. The CDR3 nucleotides read TGTGCCATCAGCACAGGGGTAGAGACCCAGTACTTC.

The chain has TRBV5-4 and TRBJ2-7; D might be TRBD1 (6 bases). CDR3 length: 12 residues. Looked up from germline, CDR1 is SGHNT and CDR2 is YYREEE (reference sequence). The V end lost 4 bases, the J end lost 4 bases, and 9 bases lay between the germline ends. The CDR3 DNA sequence: TGTGCCAGCAGCGGGACAAGTTACGAGCAGTACTTC. Translated: CASSGTSYEQYF.

This clone has a handful of counts. The chain is built from TRBV5-5 and TRBJ2-3; possible D gene TRBD2, 6 bases. The V end lost 3 bases, the J end lost 4 bases, and 15 bases lay between the germline ends. Germline V gene lookup returns CDR1 SGHKS and CDR2 YYEKEE (reference sequence). This CDR3 contains 15 residues. The CDR3 region is CASSWGDKFPDTQYF. The CDR3 bases are TGTGCCAGCAGCTGGGGGGATAAATTCCCAGATACGCAGTATTTT.

This clone was observed a handful of times. The chain carries TRBV7-8 and TRBJ1-5; a possible D gene is TRBD1 (6 bases). V was clipped by 1 base and J by 7 bases, with 11 bases between them. This CDR3 contains 14 residues. Germline V gene sequence: CDR1 SGHVS, CDR2 FQNEAQ. CDR3 nucleotide sequence: TGTGCCAGCAGCTTAGACCAGGGGCAACAGCCCCAGCATTTT. Protein: CASSLDQGQQPQHF.

The CDR3 reads CASGESGSWADEQFF. The CDR3 DNA reads TGTGCCAGCGGGGAGAGCGGGAGTTGGGCGGATGAGCAGTTCTTC. The chain couples TRBV6-6 to TRBJ2-1; 8 bases align to TRBD2. From germline, CDR1 is MNHNY and CDR2 SVGAGI (reference sequence). V was clipped by 8 bases and J by 8 bases; unmatched bases: 14. The CDR3 covers 15 residues.

This sequence joins TRBV28 and TRBJ2-1; 7 bases match TRBD1. Trimming at V came to 4 bases and at J to 15 bases, leaving 9 bases not matched to a gene. CDR1 is MDHEN, CDR2 SYDVKM, per germline. The CDR3 length is 12 residues. This chain's CDR3 is CASSSTETGPFF. The CDR3, as DNA: TGTGCCAGCAGTTCGACCGAGACAGGGCCGTTCTTC. The variable domain in full, with the rest retrieved from reference TRBV28 and TRBJ2-1, is DVKVTQSSRYLVKRTGEKVFLECVQDMDHENMFWYRQDPGLGLRLIYFSYDVKMKEKGDIPEGYSVSREKKERFSLILESASTNQTSMYLCASSSTETGPFFGPGTRLTVL.

The table lists this clone with a count of one. The V call is TRBV4-2, the J call TRBJ2-1, with TRBD1 as a possible D gene (6 bases). Germline values: CDR1 LGHNA, CDR2 YNFKEQ. Trimming pared 5 bases from V and 1 base from J, leaving 18 bases between. The CDR3 runs 17 residues. The CDR3 loop is CASSLRGQFGSYNEQFF. In DNA form, the CDR3 reads TGTGCCAGCAGCTTACGTGGACAGTTCGGGTCCTACAATGAGCAGTTCTTC.

This clone was observed a handful of times. The chain links TRBV7-9 to TRBJ2-2, with a tentative D call TRBD2 (6 bases). V was cut by 5 bases and J by 3 bases, with 13 bases left in between. The CDR3 has 15 amino acids. Germline V gene data show CDR1 as SEHNR and CDR2 as FQNEAQ (reference sequence). DNA for the CDR3: TGTGCCAGCAGCCTTTCCGGGACTTACACCGGGGAGCTGTTTTTT. Its translation is CASSLSGTYTGELFF.

CDR3 DNA: TGTGCCAGCTCACGCGCCACGGGAGTGAACACTGAAGCTTTCTTT. Amino acid sequence: CASSRATGVNTEAFF. V and J are TRBV18 and TRBJ1-1; no definite D call. The V and J ends lost 4 bases and 0 bases respectively, with 12 bases between them. The germline V gene has CDR1 KGHSH and CDR2 LQKENI. CDR3 length: 15 residues.

This clone was seen a handful of times. The chain recombines TRBV13 with TRBJ2-1; D is unclear. The V end was cut by 5 bases, the J end by 5 bases, with 10 bases between. This CDR3 comprises 13 residues. CDR1 is PRHDT and CDR2 is FYEKMQ in the germline V gene (reference sequence). The CDR3 DNA sequence: TGTGCCAGCAGCCTTAATCTCCACAATGAGCAGTTCTTC. Its translation: CASSLNLHNEQFF.

The V gene is TRBV18, the J gene TRBJ1-2; tentative D call: TRBD1 (6 bases). Germline loops: CDR1 KGHSH, CDR2 LQKENI. The CDR3 runs 15 residues. The V and J ends lost 6 bases and 5 bases respectively, with 19 bases between them. The CDR3 coding sequence is TGTGCCAGCTCGCCCTCAGGGGTTATTCTTTATGGCTACACCTTC. Its protein is CASSPSGVILYGYTF.

This clone is classed as medium-sized. Here the CDR3 reads CASSDLVVSTGKTNEKLFF. CDR3 nucleotide sequence: TGTGCCAGCAGTGATTTAGTGGTTTCGACAGGGAAAACTAATGAAAAACTGTTTTTT. The chain has TRBV2 and TRBJ1-4; 7 positions match TRBD1. CDR1 is SNHLY and CDR2 is FYNNEI in the germline V gene. The CDR3 totals 19 residues. V dropped 3 bases and J dropped 1; count of bases not matched to a gene: 14.

The J gene is TRBJ2-3, the V gene TRBV4-3; 7 bases fit TRBD1. Germline lookup yields CDR1 LGHNA and CDR2 YSLEER. Losses at the gene ends were 0 bases for V and 0 bases for J; bases not matched to a gene: 9. CDR3 length: 18 residues. CDR3 sequence: CASSQDRQGASSTDTQYF. The CDR3 region has the DNA TGCGCCAGCAGCCAAGATCGACAGGGCGCGTCTAGCACAGATACGCAGTATTTT.

The V and J genes are TRBV7-9 and TRBJ2-3, with TRBD2 matching 9 bases. Germline loops: CDR1 SEHNR, CDR2 FQNEAQ (reference sequence). The CDR3 runs 16 residues. Losses at the gene ends were 1 base for V and 5 bases for J; bases not matched to a gene: 7. The CDR3 loop is CASSLVAGAMGDTQYF. As DNA, the CDR3 is TGTGCCAGCAGCTTAGTAGCGGGGGCCATGGGAGATACGCAGTATTTT. The whole variable domain, filled in from reference TRBV7-9 and TRBJ2-3, reads DTGVSQNPRHKITKRGQNVTFRCDPISEHNRLYWYRQTLGQGPEFLTYFQNEAQLEKSRLLSDRFSAERPKGSFSTLEIQRTEQGDSAMYLCASSLVAGAMGDTQYFGPGTRLTVL.

V and J are TRBV6-6 and TRBJ2-5; D is perhaps TRBD1 (6 bases). Germline CDR1 reads MNHNY; CDR2 reads SVGAGI (reference sequence). V was pared by 5 bases and J by 7 bases, with 14 bases between. The CDR3 length is 13 residues. The CDR3 sequence: CASSLAGAATQYF. The CDR3 DNA sequence: TGTGCCAGCAGTCTAGCAGGGGCGGCGACCCAGTACTTC.

The chain uses TRBV13 and TRBJ2-2; maybe TRBD1 (6 bases). This CDR3 spans 14 amino acids. Germline loops: CDR1 PRHDT, CDR2 FYEKMQ (reference sequence). The ends were cut back, 5 bases at V and 6 bases at J, with 13 bases in the middle. This CDR3 is CASSLTGIPGELFF. Here the CDR3 DNA reads TGTGCCAGCAGCCTAACAGGGATCCCCGGGGAGCTGTTTTTT.

The V and J genes are TRBV5-6 and TRBJ1-5; D not certain. Between the trimmed V and J ends, which lost 1 base and 7 bases, there was a span of 6 bases. Per the germline V gene, CDR1 is SGHDT and CDR2 is YYEEEE. The length of the CDR3 is 12 residues. The CDR3 is CASSLISQPQHF. The CDR3 coding sequence is TGTGCCAGCAGCTTGATCTCCCAGCCCCAGCATTTT.

This clone was seen a handful of times. The rearrangement links TRBV30 to TRBJ2-5; tentative D call: TRBD1 (6 bases). The CDR3 is 15 amino acids. CDR1 GTSNPN and CDR2 SVGIG come from the germline V gene (reference sequence). Deletions cut 0 bases from V and 2 bases from J, with 13 bases between. CDR3 nucleotides: TGTGCCTGGAGTGTACTGGGGGCTGGGCAAGAGACCCAGTACTTC. It encodes CAWSVLGAGQETQYF.

This clone has only a few counts. The chain carries TRBV2 and TRBJ2-7, with D possibly TRBD2 on 6 matching bases. The J call may be mistaken, given a closer DNA end match to TRBJ2-4. Germline loops: CDR1 SNHLY, CDR2 FYNNEI. The CDR3 length is 17 residues. The CDR3 nucleotides read TGTGCCAGTGAGAAGCTGGGGGGTGTGGCGGCCAAAAACATTCAGTACTTC. Encoded protein: CASEKLGGVAAKNIQYF.